The entry below describes one T cell receptor beta chain. The antigen this receptor binds is unknown. The sample holds no much larger clone one base away, and base qualities are not on file. PBMCs were isolated from peripheral blood, and genomic DNA from unsorted PBMCs was used for TCR beta sequencing. These data come from a study (dated by TCRdb to 2021 to 2024). The germline V gene provides CDR1 SGHVS and CDR2 FQNEAQ. Reading from cysteine to phenylalanine, the CDR3 counts 18 amino acids. Of the read, only the CDR3 DNA is kept; its 54 bases are in frame from base 1. V gives up 3 bases and J gives up 0 bases, and the segment between their germline ends measures 20 bases. Broad study findings and their caveats: Further investigation, including longitudinal sampling and assessment of a control group, is stated by the authors to be required.

TCR beta chain repertoires were profiled by survey-level sequencing on the immunoSEQ platform. The paper's data handling went like this. Repertoire diversity was quantified by the inverse Simpson index, and CDR3 amino acid length spectratypes and V-J pairing frequencies were compared. Clonotypes specific to SARS-CoV-2, CMV, influenza A and EBV were annotated by matching TCR beta CDR3 sequences against VDJdb. Imported from immuneACCESS, the table was reduced by TCRdb to in-frame sequences with V and J called. These copies leave out some clones; in studies compared against another copy, an unresolved V gene accounts for under half, and the cause of the remainder is not known. Clone size and V and J calls were adopted from that table, with D and trimming inferred from the DNA. This sample holds 60,000 to 85,000 clones; about 94% were observed only once. The ten largest clones take up roughly 4.5% of the sample.

What was sequenced was PBMCs. This clonotype originated in a middle-aged man with rheumatoid arthritis. Recombination connected TRBV7-8 to TRBJ1-1; perhaps TRBD1 is the D gene, with 5 bases matching. The sequence in DNA is TGTGCCAGCAGCTTTAGAAAACTTTGGACGGACATGAACACTGAAGCTTTCTTT. This codes for CASSFRKLWTDMNTEAFF.